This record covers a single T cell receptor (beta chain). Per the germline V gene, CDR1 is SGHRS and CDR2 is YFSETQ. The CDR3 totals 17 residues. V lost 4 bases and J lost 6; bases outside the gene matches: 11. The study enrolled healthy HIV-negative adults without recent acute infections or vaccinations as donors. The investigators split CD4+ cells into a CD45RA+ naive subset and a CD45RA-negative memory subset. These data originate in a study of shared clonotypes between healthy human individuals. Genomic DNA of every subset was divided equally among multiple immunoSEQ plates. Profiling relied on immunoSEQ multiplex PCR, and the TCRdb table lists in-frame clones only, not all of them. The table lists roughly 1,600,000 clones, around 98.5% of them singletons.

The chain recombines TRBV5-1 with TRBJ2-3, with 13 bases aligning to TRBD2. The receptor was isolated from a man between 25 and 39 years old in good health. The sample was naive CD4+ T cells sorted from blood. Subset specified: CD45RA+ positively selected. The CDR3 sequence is CASSVQARLAGGDTQYF. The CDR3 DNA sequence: TGCGCCAGCAGCGTACAAGCCCGACTAGCGGGAGGCGATACGCAGTATTTT.